The 21 T cell receptor beta chains below all came from one sample that was sequenced in a study of blood T cell repertoires in COVID-19. TCRdb's copy holds only in-frame clones and misses some; the assay was immunoSEQ multiplex PCR. The sample lists about 200,000 clones, about 90% occurring once. The source material was peripheral blood. Source of these receptors: a woman aged 70-85 years with acute or convalescent COVID-19.

The rearrangement uses TRBV6-5 and TRBJ1-3; D possibly corresponds to TRBD1 (6 bases). V was clipped by 7 bases and J by 2 bases, with 12 bases between them. Germline loops: CDR1 MNHEY, CDR2 SVGAGI. This CDR3 has 14 amino acids. The CDR3 spells CASTPGVPGNTIYF. The CDR3 nucleotides are TGTGCCAGCACCCCAGGGGTCCCTGGAAACACCATATATTTT.

This clone was seen a few times. Within the sample, other DNA sequences also encode this same CDR3. The rearrangement uses TRBV7-2 and TRBJ1-2; D is uncertain. The germline V gene encodes CDR1 SGHTA and CDR2 FQGNSA. The length of the CDR3 is 12 residues. The ends were cut back, 5 bases at V and 8 bases at J, with 12 bases in the middle. CDR3 nucleotide sequence: TGTGCCAGCAGCCCGGGTTCCGGAGGCTACACCTTC. Amino acid sequence: CASSPGSGGYTF. Based on the CDR3 plus reference TRBV7-2 and TRBJ1-2, the full variable domain is GAGVSQSPSNKVTEKGKDVELRCDPISGHTALYWYRQSLGQGLEFLIYFQGNSAPDKSGLPSDRFSAERTGGSVSTLTIQRTQQEDSAVYLCASSPGSGGYTFGSGTRLTVV.

This clone was counted a few times. This rearrangement joins TRBV15 to TRBJ2-1; 13 nucleotides align to TRBD2. Germline values: CDR1 LNHNV, CDR2 YYDKDF (reference sequence). With 5 bases clipped from V and 7 bases from J, the junction kept 5 bases outside the gene matches. The CDR3 runs 15 residues. The CDR3 bases are TGTGCCACCAGCGGGAGGACTAGCGGGAGTAATGAGCAGTTCTTC. This codes for CATSGRTSGSNEQFF.

V and J are TRBV28 and TRBJ2-7; TRBD1 matches at 7 bases. The J segment lost 0 bases and the V segment lost 8 bases, leaving 4 bases of the junction unmatched. Germline assignment: CDR1 MDHEN and CDR2 SYDVKM. The CDR3 is made up of 13 amino acids. The CDR3: CASEGQPSYEQYF. The CDR3 coding sequence is TGTGCCAGCGAGGGACAGCCCTCCTACGAGCAGTACTTC.

This clone was found a few times. The chain employs TRBV6-5 and TRBJ2-1; TRBD2 aligns across 8 bases. The junction had 5 bases not matched to a gene; V was cut back by 6 bases and J by 4 bases. The CDR3 is made up of 14 amino acids. Germline lookup yields CDR1 MNHEY and CDR2 SVGAGI. CDR3 sequence: CASSGTRGYNEQFF. The CDR3 coding sequence is TGTGCCAGCAGCGGGACTAGGGGGTACAATGAGCAGTTCTTC.

This chain connects TRBV5-6 to TRBJ2-5; D remains unclear. CDR3 length: 14 amino acids. Germline assignment: CDR1 SGHDT and CDR2 YYEEEE. Trimming cost V 0 bases and J 4 bases, with 10 bases left between them. The CDR3 nucleotides are TGTGCCAGCAGCTTGGGCGGAGTCGGAGAGACCCAGTACTTC. It is translated as CASSLGGVGETQYF.

The CDR3 coding sequence is TGCGCCAGCAGCTCTAGCGGGGGGGCTCGGGAGACCCAGTACTTC. This gives the protein CASSSSGGARETQYF. This chain links TRBV5-1 with TRBJ2-5; 12 bases map to TRBD2. Germline V gene lookup returns CDR1 SGHRS and CDR2 YFSETQ. This CDR3 has 15 amino acids. J was trimmed by 5 bases and V by 3 bases; bases with no gene match: 5.

The rearrangement links TRBV6-5 to TRBJ2-7; D ambiguous. Germline V gene sequence: CDR1 MNHEY, CDR2 SVGAGI. Between the trimmed V and J ends, which lost 3 bases and 1 base, there was a span of 10 bases. The CDR3 has 14 residues. The CDR3 is CASSYLVRSYEQYF. CDR3 DNA sequence: TGTGCCAGCAGTTATCTTGTGAGGTCCTACGAGCAGTACTTC.

The V call is TRBV19, the J call TRBJ1-1; TRBD1 aligns across 8 bases. Germline assignment: CDR1 LNHDA and CDR2 SQIVND (reference sequence). This CDR3 spans 14 amino acids. J lost 1 base, V lost 3 bases, and 1 base had no gene match. Written as DNA, the CDR3 is TGTGCCAGTAGTATCGGGACAGGGAACACTGAAGCTTTCTTT. Translated: CASSIGTGNTEAFF.

The genes are TRBV2 and TRBJ2-7; 8 bases align to TRBD2. Trimming removed 6 bases from V and 4 bases from J; junction bases left unmatched: 8. The V gene's germline CDR1 is SNHLY and CDR2 FYNNEI. The CDR3 length is 14 residues. The CDR3 region has the DNA TGTGCCAGCAGAGGGGCGGGAGGAGGGTACGAGCAGTACTTC. This sequence encodes CASRGAGGGYEQYF.

The chain is built from TRBV7-9 and TRBJ1-2; 8 bases match TRBD1. The germline V gene encodes CDR1 SEHNR and CDR2 FQNEAQ (reference sequence). V shed 3 bases and J 2 bases; nucleotides not matched to a gene: 5. This CDR3 contains 15 residues. The CDR3 coding sequence is TGTGCCAGCAGCTTCGGACAGGGAGGAAACTATGGCTACACCTTC. Its protein product is CASSFGQGGNYGYTF.

The count of this clone is one. The J gene is TRBJ2-1, the V gene TRBV5-1; 11 positions match TRBD1. This CDR3 is 16 amino acids long. With V trimmed by 0 bases and J by 2 bases, 1 base remained unmatched. Germline V gene lookup returns CDR1 SGHRS and CDR2 YFSETQ. In DNA form, the CDR3 reads TGCGCCAGCAGCTTGGAGGGACAGGGGGCCTACAATGAGCAGTTCTTC. Amino acids: CASSLEGQGAYNEQFF.

The chain recombines TRBV6-5 with TRBJ2-5; 7 bases agree with TRBD1. The trim removed 8 bases at V and 1 base at J, leaving 10 bases unmatched. The germline V gene encodes CDR1 MNHEY and CDR2 SVGAGI. This CDR3 is 15 amino acids long. The CDR3 DNA follows: TGTGCCAGCCCCCCCGAAGGGACAGCCCAAGAGACCCAGTACTTC. Its protein is CASPPEGTAQETQYF.

This chain links TRBV11-3 with TRBJ2-7; TRBD2 matches 8 bases. V lost 5 bases and J lost 9; bases outside the gene matches: 18. The germline V gene encodes CDR1 SGHNT and CDR2 YENEEA. This CDR3 has 16 amino acids. The CDR3 loop is CASSPRNTARGEGQYF. Written as DNA, the CDR3 is TGTGCCAGCAGCCCACGGAATACGGCGCGGGGGGAGGGGCAGTACTTC. The whole variable domain, remainder taken from reference TRBV11-3 and TRBJ2-7, is EAGVVQSPRYKIIEKKQPVAFWCNPISGHNTLYWYLQNLGQGPELLIRYENEEAVDDSQLPKDRFSAERLKGVDSTLKIQPAELGDSAVYLCASSPRNTARGEGQYFGPGTRLTVT.

This chain links TRBV29-1 with TRBJ2-2; possibly TRBD2 for D (6 bases). The CDR3 is 14 amino acids. Per the germline V gene, CDR1 is SQVTM and CDR2 is ANQGSEA. V was cut by 4 bases and J by 0 bases, with 9 bases left in between. This CDR3 reads CSVVGGTNTGELFF. CDR3 sequence (DNA): TGCAGCGTTGTTGGCGGGACGAACACCGGGGAGCTGTTTTTT.

The chain has TRBV19 and TRBJ1-1, with 10 bases aligning to TRBD1. The CDR3 covers 14 residues. Germline loops: CDR1 LNHDA, CDR2 SQIVND (reference sequence). Trimming at V came to 5 bases and at J to 6 bases, leaving 6 bases not matched to a gene. The DNA for the CDR3 is TGTGCCAGTAGTCTGGGACAGGGGAGCGCTGAAGCTTTCTTT. The encoded protein is CASSLGQGSAEAFF. Variable domain in full (rest from reference TRBV19 and TRBJ1-1): DGGITQSPKYLFRKEGQNVTLSCEQNLNHDAMYWYRQDPGQGLRLIYYSQIVNDFQKGDIAEGYSVSREKKESFPLTVTSAQKNPTAFYLCASSLGQGSAEAFFGQGTRLTVV.

The V call is TRBV28, the J call TRBJ1-2; D gene uncertain. Looked up from germline, CDR1 is MDHEN and CDR2 is SYDVKM. V lost 3 bases and J lost 0, with 5 bases in between. The CDR3 has 13 residues. CDR3 DNA sequence: TGTGCCAGCAGTTTTCGAGCTAACTATGGCTACACCTTC. Protein: CASSFRANYGYTF.

The chain couples TRBV6-5 to TRBJ2-7; D is uncertain. The CDR3 is 13 amino acids. CDR1 and CDR2 (germline): MNHEY, SVGAGI. V lost 3 bases to trimming and J lost 3 bases, with 9 bases between them. CDR3 residues: CASSYGRRYEQYF. For the CDR3, the DNA is TGTGCCAGCAGTTATGGCAGGCGCTACGAGCAGTACTTC.

The chain links TRBV12-3 or TRBV12-4 to TRBJ2-7; the D is unclear. This CDR3 contains 13 residues. V lost 2 bases to trimming and J lost 3 bases, with 8 bases between them. Here the CDR3 reads CASSLQAHYEQYF. The CDR3 DNA reads as TGTGCCAGCAGTTTACAGGCTCACTACGAGCAGTACTTC.

The J gene is TRBJ2-3, the V gene TRBV28; 10 nucleotides agree with TRBD1. Germline CDR1 reads MDHEN; CDR2 reads SYDVKM. The trim removed 1 base at V and 2 bases at J, leaving 3 bases unmatched. The CDR3 is 16 amino acids. As DNA, the CDR3 is TGTGCCAGCAGTTTATTAGGACAGGGGGACACAGATACGCAGTATTTT. As protein: CASSLLGQGDTDTQYF.

The chain combines TRBV3-1 (or the pseudogene TRBV3-2) with TRBJ2-2; TRBD1 matches 9 bases. This CDR3 is built from 15 residues. The germline V gene has CDR1 LGHDT and CDR2 YNNKEL (reference sequence). J lost 4 bases, V lost 1 base, and 1 base had no gene match. This CDR3 is CASSQGTGATGELFF. CDR3 coding DNA: TGTGCCAGCAGCCAAGGGACAGGGGCCACCGGGGAGCTGTTTTTT.